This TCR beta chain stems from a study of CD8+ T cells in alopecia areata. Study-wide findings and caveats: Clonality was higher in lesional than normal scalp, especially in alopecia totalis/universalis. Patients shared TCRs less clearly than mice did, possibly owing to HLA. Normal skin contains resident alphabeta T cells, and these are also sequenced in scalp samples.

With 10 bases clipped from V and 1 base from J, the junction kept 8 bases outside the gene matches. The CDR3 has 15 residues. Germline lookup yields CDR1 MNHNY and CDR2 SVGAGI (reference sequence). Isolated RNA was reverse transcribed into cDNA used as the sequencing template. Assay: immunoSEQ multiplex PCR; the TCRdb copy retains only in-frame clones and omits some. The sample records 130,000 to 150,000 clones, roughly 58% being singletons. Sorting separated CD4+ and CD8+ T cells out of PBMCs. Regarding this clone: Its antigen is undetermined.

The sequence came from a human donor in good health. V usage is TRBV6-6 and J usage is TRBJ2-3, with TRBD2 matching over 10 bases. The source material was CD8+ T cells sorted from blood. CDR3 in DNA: TGTGCCACCACCGGGACTAGCGACGGCACAGATACGCAGTATTTT. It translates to CATTGTSDGTDTQYF.